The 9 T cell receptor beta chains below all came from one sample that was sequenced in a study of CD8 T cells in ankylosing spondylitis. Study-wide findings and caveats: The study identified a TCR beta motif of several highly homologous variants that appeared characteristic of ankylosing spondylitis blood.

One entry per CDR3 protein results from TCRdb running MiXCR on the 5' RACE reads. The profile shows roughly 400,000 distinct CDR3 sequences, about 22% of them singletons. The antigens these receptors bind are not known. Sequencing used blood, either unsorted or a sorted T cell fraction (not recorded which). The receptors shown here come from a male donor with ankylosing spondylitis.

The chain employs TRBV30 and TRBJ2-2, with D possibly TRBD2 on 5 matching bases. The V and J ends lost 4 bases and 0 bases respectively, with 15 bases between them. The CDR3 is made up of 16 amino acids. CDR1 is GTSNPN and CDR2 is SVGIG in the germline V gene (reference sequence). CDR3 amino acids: CAWILAPRANTGELFF. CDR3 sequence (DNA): TGTGCCTGGATTTTAGCGCCCCGCGCGAACACCGGGGAGCTGTTTTTT.

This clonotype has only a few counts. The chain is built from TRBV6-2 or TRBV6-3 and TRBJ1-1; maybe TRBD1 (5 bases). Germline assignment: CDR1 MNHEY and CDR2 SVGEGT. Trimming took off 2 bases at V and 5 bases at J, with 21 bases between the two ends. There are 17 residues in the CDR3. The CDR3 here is CASSYGAGIERKTEAFF. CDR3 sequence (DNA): TGTGCCAGCAGTTACGGGGCAGGGATTGAGAGGAAGACTGAAGCTTTCTTT.

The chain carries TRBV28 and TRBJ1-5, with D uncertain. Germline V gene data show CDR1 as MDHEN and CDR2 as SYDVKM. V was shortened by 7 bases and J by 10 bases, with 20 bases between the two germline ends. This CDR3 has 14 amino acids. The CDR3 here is CASKLGEFISPQHF. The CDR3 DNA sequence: TGTGCCAGCAAATTGGGAGAGTTTATCAGCCCCCAGCATTTT.

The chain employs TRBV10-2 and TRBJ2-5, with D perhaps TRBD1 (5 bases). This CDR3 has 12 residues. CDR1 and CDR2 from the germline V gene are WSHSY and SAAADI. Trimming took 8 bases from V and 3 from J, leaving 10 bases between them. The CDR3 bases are TGCGCCAGCGGCAGGGTGGAAGAGACCCAGTACTTC. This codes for CASGRVEETQYF.

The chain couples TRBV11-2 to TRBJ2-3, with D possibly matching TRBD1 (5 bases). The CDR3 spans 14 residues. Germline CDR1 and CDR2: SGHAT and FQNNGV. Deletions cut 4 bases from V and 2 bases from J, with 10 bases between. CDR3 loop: CASSSRQYTDTQYF. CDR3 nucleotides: TGTGCCAGCAGCTCTCGACAGTACACAGATACGCAGTATTTT.

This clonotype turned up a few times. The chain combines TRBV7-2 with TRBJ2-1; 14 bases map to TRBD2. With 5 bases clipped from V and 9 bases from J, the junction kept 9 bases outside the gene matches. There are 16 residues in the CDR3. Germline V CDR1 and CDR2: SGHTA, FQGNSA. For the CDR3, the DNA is TGTGCCAGCAGCAACGGGGGGGGACTAGCGGGAGCTGAGCAGTTCTTC. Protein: CASSNGGGLAGAEQFF.

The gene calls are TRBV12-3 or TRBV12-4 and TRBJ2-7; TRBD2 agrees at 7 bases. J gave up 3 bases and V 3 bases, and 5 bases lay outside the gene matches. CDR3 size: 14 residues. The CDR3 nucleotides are TGTGCCAGCAGTTTCACGGGAGGTATCTACGAGCAGTACTTC. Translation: CASSFTGGIYEQYF.

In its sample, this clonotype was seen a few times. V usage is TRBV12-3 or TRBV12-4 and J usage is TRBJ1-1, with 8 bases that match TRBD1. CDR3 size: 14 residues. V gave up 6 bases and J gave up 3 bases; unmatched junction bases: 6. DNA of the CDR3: TGTGCCAGCAGATTACAGGGGGAGGACACTGAAGCTTTCTTT. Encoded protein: CASRLQGEDTEAFF.

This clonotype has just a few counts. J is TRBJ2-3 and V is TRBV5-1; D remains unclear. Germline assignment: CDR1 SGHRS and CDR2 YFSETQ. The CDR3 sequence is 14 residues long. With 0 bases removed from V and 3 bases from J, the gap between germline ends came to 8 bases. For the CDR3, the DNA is TGCGCCAGCAGCTTGGAACATTGGACAGATACGCAGTATTTT. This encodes CASSLEHWTDTQYF. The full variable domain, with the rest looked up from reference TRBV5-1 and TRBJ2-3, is KAGVTQTPRYLIKTRGQQVTLSCSPISGHRSVSWYQQTPGQGLQFLFEYFSETQRNKGNFPGRFSGRQFSNSRSEMNVSTLELGDSALYLCASSLEHWTDTQYFGPGTRLTVL.